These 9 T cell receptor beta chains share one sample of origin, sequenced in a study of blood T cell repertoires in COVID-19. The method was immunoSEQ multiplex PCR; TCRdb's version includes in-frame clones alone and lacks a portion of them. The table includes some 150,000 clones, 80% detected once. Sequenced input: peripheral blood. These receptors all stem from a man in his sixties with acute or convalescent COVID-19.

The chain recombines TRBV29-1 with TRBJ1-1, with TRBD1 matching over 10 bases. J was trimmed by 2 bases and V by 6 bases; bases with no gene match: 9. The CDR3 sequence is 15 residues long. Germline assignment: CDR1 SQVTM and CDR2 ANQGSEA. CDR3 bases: TGCAGCGTGGCCGGGACAGGGGCCCGTAACACTGAAGCTTTCTTT. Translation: CSVAGTGARNTEAFF.

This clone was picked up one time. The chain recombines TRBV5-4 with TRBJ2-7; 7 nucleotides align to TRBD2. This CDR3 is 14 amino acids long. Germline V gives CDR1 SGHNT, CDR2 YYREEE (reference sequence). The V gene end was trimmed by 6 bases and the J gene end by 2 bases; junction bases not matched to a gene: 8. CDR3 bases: TGTGCCAGCACCAAGGGCGGGGGAACCTACGAGCAGTACTTC. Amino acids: CASTKGGGTYEQYF. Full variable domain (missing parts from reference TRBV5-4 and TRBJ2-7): ETGVTQSPTHLIKTRGQQVTLRCSSQSGHNTVSWYQQALGQGPQFIFQYYREEENGRGNFPPRFSGLQFPNYSSELNVNALELDDSALYLCASTKGGGTYEQYFGPGTRLTVT.

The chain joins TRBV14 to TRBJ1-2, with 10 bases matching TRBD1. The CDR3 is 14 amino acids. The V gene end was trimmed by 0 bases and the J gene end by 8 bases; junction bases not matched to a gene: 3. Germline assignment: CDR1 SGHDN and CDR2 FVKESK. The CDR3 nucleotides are TGTGCCAGCAGCCAAGATCGGACAGGGGGAGGCTACACCTTC. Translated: CASSQDRTGGGYTF.

The CDR3 coding sequence is TGTGCCAGCAAAGGGACTAACCCTTACGAGCAGTACTTC. It yields the protein CASKGTNPYEQYF. V gene TRBV6-5 combines with J gene TRBJ2-7, with 7 positions matching TRBD2. The J segment lost 4 bases and the V segment lost 7 bases, leaving 7 bases of the junction unmatched. CDR3 length: 13 amino acids. The germline V gene encodes CDR1 MNHEY and CDR2 SVGAGI.

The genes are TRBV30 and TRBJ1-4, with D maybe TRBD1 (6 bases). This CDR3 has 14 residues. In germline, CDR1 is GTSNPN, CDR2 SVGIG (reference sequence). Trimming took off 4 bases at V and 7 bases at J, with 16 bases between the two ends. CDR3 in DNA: TGTGCCTGGATCCCAACAGGGAGCGTTGAAAAACTGTTTTTT. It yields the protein CAWIPTGSVEKLFF.

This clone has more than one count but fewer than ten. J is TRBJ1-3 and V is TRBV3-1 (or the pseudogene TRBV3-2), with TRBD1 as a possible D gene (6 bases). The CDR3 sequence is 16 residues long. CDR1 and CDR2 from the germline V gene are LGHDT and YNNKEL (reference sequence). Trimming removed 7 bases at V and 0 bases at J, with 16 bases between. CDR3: CASTPPGVLSGNTIYF. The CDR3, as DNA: TGTGCCAGCACCCCCCCAGGGGTTCTCTCTGGAAACACCATATATTTT.

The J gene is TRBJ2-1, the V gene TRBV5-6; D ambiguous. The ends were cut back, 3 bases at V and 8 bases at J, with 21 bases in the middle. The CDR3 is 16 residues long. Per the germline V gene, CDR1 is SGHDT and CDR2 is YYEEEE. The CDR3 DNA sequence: TGTGCCAGCAGCTCCGCCGGTTCGGCGCGGCCGCATGAGCAGTTCTTC. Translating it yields CASSSAGSARPHEQFF.

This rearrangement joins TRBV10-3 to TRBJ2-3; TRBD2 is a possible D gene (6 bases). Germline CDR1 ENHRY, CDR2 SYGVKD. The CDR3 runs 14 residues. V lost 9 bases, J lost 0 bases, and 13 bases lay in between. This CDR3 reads CAMGTGTSTDTQYF. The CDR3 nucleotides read TGTGCCATGGGGACCGGGACTAGCACAGATACGCAGTATTTT.

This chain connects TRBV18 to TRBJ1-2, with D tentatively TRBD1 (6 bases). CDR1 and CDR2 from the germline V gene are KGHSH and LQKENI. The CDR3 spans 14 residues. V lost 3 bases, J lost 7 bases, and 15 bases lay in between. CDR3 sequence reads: CASSPIQGLTGYTF. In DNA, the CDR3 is TGTGCCAGCTCACCTATACAGGGCCTGACTGGCTACACCTTC.